These 2 T cell receptor beta chains share one sample of origin, sequenced in a study of shared clonotypes between healthy human individuals. The protocol was immunoSEQ multiplex PCR, while the TCRdb copy is restricted to in-frame clones and leaves out a portion. The table has over a million clones, about 75% seen once. Sequenced input: memory CD4+ T cells sorted from blood. Subset denoted: CD45RA-negative fraction. The receptors were gathered from a man in his late teens or twenties in good health.

As for this clone: Different DNA sequences within this sample yield the same CDR3. The rearrangement links TRBV7-2 to TRBJ2-7; D gene ambiguous. CDR3 length: 12 residues. Between the trimmed V and J ends, which lost 6 bases and 2 bases, there was a span of 8 bases. Per germline, CDR1 SGHTA and CDR2 FQGNSA. CDR3 amino acids: CASSLGTYEQYF. The DNA of the CDR3 is TGTGCCAGCAGTTTGGGTACCTACGAGCAGTACTTC.

Turning to this clone: Other DNA sequences in this specimen translate into the identical CDR3. V gene TRBV7-9 combines with J gene TRBJ2-3; D perhaps matches TRBD1 (5 bases). Germline-derived CDR1 and CDR2 are SEHNR and FQNEAQ (reference sequence). V was shortened by 1 base and J by 2 bases, with 7 bases between the two germline ends. CDR3 length: 14 residues. The CDR3, as DNA: TGTGCCAGCAGCTTAGGTGGGGCCACAGATACGCAGTATTTT. This gives the protein CASSLGGATDTQYF.